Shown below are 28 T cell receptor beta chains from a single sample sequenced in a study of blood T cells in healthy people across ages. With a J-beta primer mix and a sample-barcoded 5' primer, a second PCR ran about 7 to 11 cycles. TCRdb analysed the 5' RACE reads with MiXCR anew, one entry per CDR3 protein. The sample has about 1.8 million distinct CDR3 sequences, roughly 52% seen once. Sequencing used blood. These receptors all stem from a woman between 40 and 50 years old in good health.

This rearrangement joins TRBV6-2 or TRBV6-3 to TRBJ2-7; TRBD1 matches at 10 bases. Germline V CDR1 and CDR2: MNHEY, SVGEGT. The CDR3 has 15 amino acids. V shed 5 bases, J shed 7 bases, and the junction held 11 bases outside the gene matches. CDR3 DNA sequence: TGTGCCAGCAGTCGCCGGGACAGGGGCCACAATGAGCAGTACTTC. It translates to CASSRRDRGHNEQYF.

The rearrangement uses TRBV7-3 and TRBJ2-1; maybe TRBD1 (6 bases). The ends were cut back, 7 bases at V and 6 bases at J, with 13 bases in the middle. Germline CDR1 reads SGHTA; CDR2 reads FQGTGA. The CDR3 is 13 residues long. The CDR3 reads CASNTDRSNEQFF. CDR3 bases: TGTGCCAGCAACACCGACAGGTCCAATGAGCAGTTCTTC.

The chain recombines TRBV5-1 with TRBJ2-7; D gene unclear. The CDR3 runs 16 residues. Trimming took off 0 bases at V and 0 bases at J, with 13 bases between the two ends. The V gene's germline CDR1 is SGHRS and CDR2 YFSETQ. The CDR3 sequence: CASSLATPRVSYEQYF. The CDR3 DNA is TGCGCCAGCAGCTTGGCCACCCCTAGGGTCTCCTACGAGCAGTACTTC.

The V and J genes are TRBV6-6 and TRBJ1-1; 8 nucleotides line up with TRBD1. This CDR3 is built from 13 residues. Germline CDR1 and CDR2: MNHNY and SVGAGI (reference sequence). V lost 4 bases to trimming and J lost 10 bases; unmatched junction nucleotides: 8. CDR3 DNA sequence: TGTGCCAGCAGTTTGGCAGGGGGCTCTGGAGCTTTCTTT. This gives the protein CASSLAGGSGAFF.

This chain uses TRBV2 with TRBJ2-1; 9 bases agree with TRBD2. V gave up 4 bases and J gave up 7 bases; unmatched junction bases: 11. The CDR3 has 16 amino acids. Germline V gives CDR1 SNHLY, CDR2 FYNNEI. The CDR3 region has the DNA TGTGCCAGCAGTGTTGAGACTAGCGGATTAGGGAATGAGCAGTTCTTC. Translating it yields CASSVETSGLGNEQFF. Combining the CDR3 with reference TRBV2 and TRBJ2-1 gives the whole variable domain EPEVTQTPSHQVTQMGQEVILRCVPISNHLYFYWYRQILGQKVEFLVSFYNNEISEKSEIFDDQFSVERPDGSNFTLKIRSTKLEDSAMYFCASSVETSGLGNEQFFGPGTRLTVL.

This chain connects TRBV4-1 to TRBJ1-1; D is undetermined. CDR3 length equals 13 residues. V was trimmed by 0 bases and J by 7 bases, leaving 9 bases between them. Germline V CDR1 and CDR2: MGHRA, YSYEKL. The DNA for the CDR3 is TGCGCCAGCAGCCAAGATTATCGGCATGAAGCTTTCTTT. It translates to CASSQDYRHEAFF.

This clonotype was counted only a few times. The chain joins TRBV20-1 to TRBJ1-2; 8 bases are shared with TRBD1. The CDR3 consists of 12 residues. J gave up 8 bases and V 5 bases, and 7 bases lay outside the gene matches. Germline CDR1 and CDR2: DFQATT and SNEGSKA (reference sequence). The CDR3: CSAVTGVEGYTF. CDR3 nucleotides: TGCAGTGCTGTGACAGGGGTTGAGGGCTACACCTTC.

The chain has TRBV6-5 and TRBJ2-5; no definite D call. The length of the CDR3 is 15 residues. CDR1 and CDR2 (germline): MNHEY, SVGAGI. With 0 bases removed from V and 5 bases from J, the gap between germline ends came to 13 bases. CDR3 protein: CASSYSELQGETQYF. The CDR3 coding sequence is TGTGCCAGCAGTTACTCGGAGCTTCAAGGGGAGACCCAGTACTTC.

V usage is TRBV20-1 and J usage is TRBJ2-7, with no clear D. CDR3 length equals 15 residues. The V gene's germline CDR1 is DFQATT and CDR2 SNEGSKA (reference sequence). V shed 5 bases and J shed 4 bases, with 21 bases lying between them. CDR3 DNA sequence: TGCAGTGCTGTTGATCAGGAATCCCTATATTACGAGCAGTACTTC. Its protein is CSAVDQESLYYEQYF.

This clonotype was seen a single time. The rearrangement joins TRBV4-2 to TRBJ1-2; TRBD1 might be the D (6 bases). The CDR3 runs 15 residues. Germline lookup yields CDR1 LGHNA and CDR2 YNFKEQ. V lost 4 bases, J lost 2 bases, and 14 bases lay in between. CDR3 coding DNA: TGTGCCAGCAGCCTAAAAGCCCAGGGGAACTATGGCTACACCTTC. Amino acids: CASSLKAQGNYGYTF.

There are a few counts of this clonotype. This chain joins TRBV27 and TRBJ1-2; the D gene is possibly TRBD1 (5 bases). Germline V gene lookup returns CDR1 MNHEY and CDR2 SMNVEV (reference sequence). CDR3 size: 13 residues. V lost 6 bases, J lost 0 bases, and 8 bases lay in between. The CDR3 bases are TGTGCCAGCAGGCTGACAGCTAACTATGGCTACACCTTC. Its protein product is CASRLTANYGYTF.

The CDR3 nucleotides read TGTGCCAGCAGCGCAACTAAAGGCTCTAACTATGGCTACACCTTC. This encodes CASSATKGSNYGYTF. The rearrangement joins TRBV3-1 to TRBJ1-2; D remains unclear. Germline V gene sequence: CDR1 LGHDT, CDR2 YNNKEL (reference sequence). V lost 5 bases and J 0 bases, leaving 13 bases between the germline ends. This CDR3 has 15 amino acids.

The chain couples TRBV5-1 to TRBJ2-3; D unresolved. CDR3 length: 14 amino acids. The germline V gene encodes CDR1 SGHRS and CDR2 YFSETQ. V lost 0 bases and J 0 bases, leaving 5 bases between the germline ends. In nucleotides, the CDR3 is TGCGCCAGCAGCTTGGAGTATAGCACAGATACGCAGTATTTT. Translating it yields CASSLEYSTDTQYF.

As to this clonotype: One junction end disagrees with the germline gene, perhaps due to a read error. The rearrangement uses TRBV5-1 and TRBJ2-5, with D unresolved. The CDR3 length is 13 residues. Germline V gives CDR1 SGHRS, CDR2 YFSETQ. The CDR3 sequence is CASSWGSPETRYF. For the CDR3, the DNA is TGCGCCAGCAGCTGGGGTAGCCCAGAGACCCGGTACTTC. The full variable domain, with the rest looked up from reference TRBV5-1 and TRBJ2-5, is KAGVTQTPRYLIKTRGQQVTLSCSPISGHRSVSWYQQTPGQGLQFLFEYFSETQRNKGNFPGRFSGRQFSNSRSEMNVSTLELGDSALYLCASSWGSPETRYFGPGTRLLVL.

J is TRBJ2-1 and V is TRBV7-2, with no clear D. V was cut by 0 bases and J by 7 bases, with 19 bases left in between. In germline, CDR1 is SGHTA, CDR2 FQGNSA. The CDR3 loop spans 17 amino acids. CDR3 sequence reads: CASSLANRVILGNEQFF. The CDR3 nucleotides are TGTGCCAGCAGCTTAGCGAACCGTGTGATACTCGGGAATGAGCAGTTCTTC.

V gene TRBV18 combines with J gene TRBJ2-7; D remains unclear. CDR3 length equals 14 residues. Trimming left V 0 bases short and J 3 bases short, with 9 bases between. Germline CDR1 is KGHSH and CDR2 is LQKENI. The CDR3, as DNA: TGTGCCAGCTCACCACCGACGCTGCTCTACGAGCAGTACTTC. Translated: CASSPPTLLYEQYF.

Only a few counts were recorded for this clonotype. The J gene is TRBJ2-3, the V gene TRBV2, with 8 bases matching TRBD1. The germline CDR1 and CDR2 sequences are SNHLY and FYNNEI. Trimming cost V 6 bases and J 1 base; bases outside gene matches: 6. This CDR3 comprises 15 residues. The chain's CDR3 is CASRVDRVGTDTQYF. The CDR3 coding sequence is TGTGCCAGCAGGGTGGACAGGGTGGGCACAGATACGCAGTATTTT.

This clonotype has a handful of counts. This CDR3 is CSVEQTCYEQYF. For the CDR3, the DNA is TGCAGCGTTGAACAGACATGCTACGAGCAGTACTTC. The J gene is TRBJ2-7, the V gene TRBV29-1; D not resolved. The CDR3 contains 12 residues. V was clipped by 2 bases and J by 3 bases, with 8 bases between them. Germline CDR1 is SQVTM and CDR2 is ANQGSEA.

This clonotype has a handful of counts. The CDR3 region is CSASAGGPPDTQYF. The DNA for the CDR3 is TGCAGTGCTTCCGCGGGGGGGCCCCCAGATACGCAGTATTTT. The chain recombines TRBV20-1 with TRBJ2-3; 9 bases are a match to TRBD2. Germline values: CDR1 DFQATT, CDR2 SNEGSKA (reference sequence). This CDR3 comprises 14 residues. J lost 4 bases, V lost 5 bases, and 7 bases had no gene match.

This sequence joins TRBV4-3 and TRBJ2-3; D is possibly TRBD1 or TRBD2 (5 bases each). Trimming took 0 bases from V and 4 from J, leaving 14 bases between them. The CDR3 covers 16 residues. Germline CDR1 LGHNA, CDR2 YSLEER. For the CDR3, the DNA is TGCGCCAGCAGCCAAGATACGGGGACCCCCGCAGATACGCAGTATTTT. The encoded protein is CASSQDTGTPADTQYF.

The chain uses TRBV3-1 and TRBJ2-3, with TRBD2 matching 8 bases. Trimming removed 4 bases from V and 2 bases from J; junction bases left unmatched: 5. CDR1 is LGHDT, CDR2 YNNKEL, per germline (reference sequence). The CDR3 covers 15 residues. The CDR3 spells CASSLQRGPTDTQYF. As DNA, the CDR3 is TGTGCCAGCAGCCTTCAGCGGGGGCCCACAGATACGCAGTATTTT.

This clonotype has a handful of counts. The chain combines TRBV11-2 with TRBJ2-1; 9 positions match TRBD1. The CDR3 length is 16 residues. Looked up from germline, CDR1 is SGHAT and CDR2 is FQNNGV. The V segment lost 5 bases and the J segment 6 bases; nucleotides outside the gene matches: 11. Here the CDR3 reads CASSPSWGQGSNEQFF. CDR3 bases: TGTGCCAGCAGCCCTAGTTGGGGACAGGGTTCCAATGAGCAGTTCTTC. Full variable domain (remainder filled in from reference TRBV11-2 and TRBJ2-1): EAGVAQSPRYKIIEKRQSVAFWCNPISGHATLYWYQQILGQGPKLLIQFQNNGVVDDSQLPKDRFSAERLKGVDSTLKIQPAKLEDSAVYLCASSPSWGQGSNEQFFGPGTRLTVL.

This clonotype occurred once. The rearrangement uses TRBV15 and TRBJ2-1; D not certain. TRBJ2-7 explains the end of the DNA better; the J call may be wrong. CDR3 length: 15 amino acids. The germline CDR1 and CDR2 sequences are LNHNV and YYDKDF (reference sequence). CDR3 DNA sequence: TGTGCCACCAGCAGAGACACGAGCTCCTACAATGAGCAGTACTTC. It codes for CATSRDTSSYNEQYF.

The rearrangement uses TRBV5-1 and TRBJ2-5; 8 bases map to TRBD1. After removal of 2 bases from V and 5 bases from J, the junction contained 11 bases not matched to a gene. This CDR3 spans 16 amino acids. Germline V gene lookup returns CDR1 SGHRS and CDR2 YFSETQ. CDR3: CASSLRAVQGAETQYF. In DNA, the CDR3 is TGCGCCAGCAGCTTACGTGCCGTCCAGGGGGCCGAGACCCAGTACTTC. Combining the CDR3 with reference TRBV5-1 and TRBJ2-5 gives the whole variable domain KAGVTQTPRYLIKTRGQQVTLSCSPISGHRSVSWYQQTPGQGLQFLFEYFSETQRNKGNFPGRFSGRQFSNSRSEMNVSTLELGDSALYLCASSLRAVQGAETQYFGPGTRLLVL.

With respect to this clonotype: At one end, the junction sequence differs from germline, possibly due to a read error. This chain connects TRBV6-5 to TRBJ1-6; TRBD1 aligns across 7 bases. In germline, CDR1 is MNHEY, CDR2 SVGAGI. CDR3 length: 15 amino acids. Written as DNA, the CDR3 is TGTGCCGGCAGTTACAAGGGGGCGATTAATTCACCCCTCCACTTT. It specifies CAGSYKGAINSPLHF.

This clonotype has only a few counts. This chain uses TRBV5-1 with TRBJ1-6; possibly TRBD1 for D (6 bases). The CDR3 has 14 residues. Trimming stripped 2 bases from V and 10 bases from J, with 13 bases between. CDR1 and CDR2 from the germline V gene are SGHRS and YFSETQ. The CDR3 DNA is TGCGCCAGCAGCTTAAGTAGGGGGGTGTCACCCCTCCACTTT. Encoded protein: CASSLSRGVSPLHF.

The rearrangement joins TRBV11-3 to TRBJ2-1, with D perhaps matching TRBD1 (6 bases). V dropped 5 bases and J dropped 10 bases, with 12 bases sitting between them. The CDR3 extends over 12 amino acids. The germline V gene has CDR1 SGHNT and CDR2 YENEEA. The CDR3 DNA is TGTGCCAGCAGCCATACAGGGTTCGAGCAGTTCTTC. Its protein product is CASSHTGFEQFF.

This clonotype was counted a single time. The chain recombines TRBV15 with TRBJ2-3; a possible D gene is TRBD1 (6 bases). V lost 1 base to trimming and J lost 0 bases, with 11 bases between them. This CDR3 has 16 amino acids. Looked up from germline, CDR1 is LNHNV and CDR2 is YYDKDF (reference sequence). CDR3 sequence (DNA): TGTGCCACCAGCAGAGTCGGGACATCTAGCACAGATACGCAGTATTTT. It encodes CATSRVGTSSTDTQYF.